The rows below give T cell receptor beta chains drawn from one sample of a study of Ad26.COV2.S vaccination and SARS-CoV-2 variants. Sequencing was performed with immunoSEQ multiplex PCR; in TCRdb, only in-frame clones are kept and a portion is missing. Altogether 200,000 to 250,000 clones are present, roughly 88% being singletons, with the ten largest covering about 10%. Sequences were derived from peripheral blood, sampled in a trial of Ad26.COV2.S vaccine versus placebo. These receptors all come from a person aged 18-60 years who received the Ad26.COV2.S COVID-19 vaccine or a placebo. Both conserved end residues are part of each CDR3. D genes are given only for firm matches. Clone size is stated in some rows and not others, as once, few, many or a class when expanded.

TRBV3-1/TRBV3-2	TRBD2	TRBJ2-7	NA	TGTGCCAGCGGCTCTAGGACTAGCGGAGTCTACGAGCAGTACTTC	CASGSRTSGVYEQYF
TRBV4-1	NA	TRBJ1-1	NA	TGCGCCAGCAGCCATCCCACGACAGGGAACACTGAAGCTTTCTTT	CASSHPTTGNTEAFF
TRBV6-2/TRBV6-3	NA	TRBJ2-3	NA	TGTGCCAGCAGGTACTGGGGGCAGGAAACGCAGTATTTT	CASRYWGQETQYF
TRBV4-2	NA	TRBJ1-3	NA	TGTGCCAGCATGCCACTATCAGGGAGCTCTGGAAACACCATATATTTT	CASMPLSGSSGNTIYF
TRBV14	NA	TRBJ1-1	once	TGTGCCAGCAGCCATTCAGGGAAGAACACTGAAGCTTTCTTT	CASSHSGKNTEAFF
TRBV9	NA	TRBJ2-7	NA	TGTGCCAGCAGCGAAAACGATAGTCCCCGCTACTCCTACGAGCAGTACTTC	CASSENDSPRYSYEQYF
TRBV9	NA	TRBJ2-7	NA	TGTGCCAGCAGCGAACAGGGAAAGACCTCCTACGAGCAGTACTTC	CASSEQGKTSYEQYF
TRBV10-3	NA	TRBJ2-7	NA	TGTGCCATCAGTGAGGGGGGTTCCTTCGAGCAGTACTTC	CAISEGGSFEQYF
TRBV4-3	NA	TRBJ1-2	NA	TGCGCCAGCAGCCAAGAAGTCAGGCATGGCTACACCTTC	CASSQEVRHGYTF
TRBV5-1	NA	TRBJ2-1	NA	TGCGCCAGCAGCTTGGCCTTAGGGCGGGCATCCTACAATGAGCAGTTCTTC	CASSLALGRASYNEQFF
TRBV5-8	NA	TRBJ1-2	NA	TGTGCCAGCAGCTTCCAATCGGGGGCCAGCTATGGCTACACCTTC	CASSFQSGASYGYTF
TRBV28	TRBD1	TRBJ1-4	NA	TGTGCCAGCAGTCTACCTGCCCCGGGACAGGGAAGAGAAAAACTGTTTTTT	CASSLPAPGQGREKLFF
TRBV28	NA	TRBJ1-1	NA	TGTGCCAGCAGTTTAACGGGGTACACTGAAGCTTTCTTT	CASSLTGYTEAFF
TRBV11-3	NA	TRBJ2-1	NA	TGTGCCAGCAGCCGTCGGGGTAATGAGCAGTTCTTC	CASSRRGNEQFF
TRBV5-6	NA	TRBJ2-5	NA	TGTGCCAGCAGCTTGGGGACACTGGGCGGGGAGACCCAGTACTTC	CASSLGTLGGETQYF
TRBV3-1/TRBV3-2	TRBD2	TRBJ2-3	NA	TGTGCCAGCAGCCCCCGCGGGGGATCCACAGATACGCAGTATTTT	CASSPRGGSTDTQYF
TRBV5-1	NA	TRBJ2-1	NA	TGCGCCAGCAGCCTCCAGGACTCCTACAATGAGCAGTTCTTC	CASSLQDSYNEQFF
TRBV28	NA	TRBJ2-2	NA	TGTGCCAGCTTTAACGGGGTCACCGGGGAGCTGTTTTTT	CASFNGVTGELFF
TRBV19	NA	TRBJ2-6	NA	TGTGCCAGTAGTTCCGTCCCTGGGGCCAACGTCCTGACTTTC	CASSSVPGANVLTF
TRBV7-8	NA	TRBJ1-4	NA	TGTGCCAGCAGCCACCCCGGGAGGGGAAGCGAAAAACTGTTTTTT	CASSHPGRGSEKLFF
TRBV18	NA	TRBJ1-3	NA	TGTGCCAGCTCTCTGACCGCTGGAAACACCATATATTTT	CASSLTAGNTIYF
TRBV4-3	NA	TRBJ1-2	NA	TGCGCCAGCAGCCAAGCGGCAGGATTGAATGGCTACACCTTC	CASSQAAGLNGYTF
TRBV28	NA	TRBJ1-2	NA	TGTGCCAGCAGTTTTACACCCCCCGCGCTATTTAAGGCTATTGGCTACACCTTC	CASSFTPPALFKAIGYTF
TRBV27	TRBD1	TRBJ1-6	NA	TGTGCCACCCTGGGGGCAGGGGGACCGTATTCACCCCTCCACTTT	CATLGAGGPYSPLHF
TRBV4-1	NA	TRBJ2-7	few	TGCGCCAGCAGCCAGGCGGGCCTACAGGGCTACGAGCAGTACTTC	CASSQAGLQGYEQYF
TRBV29-1	TRBD2	TRBJ2-3	NA	TGCAGCGTTGGGGAGGGAATTGGGACAGATACGCAGTATTTT	CSVGEGIGTDTQYF
TRBV7-2	NA	TRBJ1-5	NA	TGTGCCAGCAGCGCCTCTATGAATCAGCCCCAGCATTTT	CASSASMNQPQHF
TRBV2	NA	TRBJ1-2	once	TGTGCCAGCAGTGATCGATTCGCGGGCTATGGCTACACCTTC	CASSDRFAGYGYTF
TRBV7-2	NA	TRBJ1-4	NA	TGTGCCAGCAGCTCGAGAGAAGGTGAAAAACTGTTTTTT	CASSSREGEKLFF
TRBV24-1	TRBD2	TRBJ2-3	NA	TGTGCCACCAGTGAAAGTGGGGGGGCAGATACGCAGTATTTT	CATSESGGADTQYF
TRBV25-1	TRBD1	TRBJ1-2	NA	TGTGCCAGCACTAGGACAGGGGTCTATGGCTACACCTTC	CASTRTGVYGYTF
TRBV29-1	NA	TRBJ2-2	NA	TGCAGCGGTAGCATTTCGAACACCGGGGAGCTGTTTTTT	CSGSISNTGELFF
TRBV4-1	NA	TRBJ1-6	NA	TGCGCCAGCAGCCGATTATGGGGGCTTAATTCACCCCTCCACTTT	CASSRLWGLNSPLHF
TRBV20-1	TRBD2	TRBJ2-3	NA	TGCAGTGCCAGTAGGACTAGCGGGGGGCTGGGCACAGATACGCAGTATTTT	CSASRTSGGLGTDTQYF
TRBV18	TRBD1	TRBJ1-1	NA	TGTGCCAGCACCGAACGGGGACAGGGGCCAGTAAACACTGAAGCTTTCTTT	CASTERGQGPVNTEAFF
TRBV5-6	TRBD1	TRBJ1-1	NA	TGTGCCAGCAGTTTCCGGGACAGGGGTACTGAAGCTTTCTTT	CASSFRDRGTEAFF
TRBV3-1/TRBV3-2	TRBD1	TRBJ2-1	NA	TGTGCCAGCAGCCAAGTGGCCGGACAGGGCTACAATGAGCAGTTCTTC	CASSQVAGQGYNEQFF
TRBV5-1	NA	TRBJ2-5	NA	TGCGCCAGCAGCCCCGAACCGGGGGAGACCCAGTACTTC	CASSPEPGETQYF
TRBV29-1	NA	TRBJ1-1	NA	TGCAGCGTTCCGGGGGGGCACACTGAAGCTTTCTTT	CSVPGGHTEAFF
TRBV11-2	NA	TRBJ2-7	NA	TGTGCCAGCAGCGCCCCCGAAGGGGCACAAGAGCAGTACTTC	CASSAPEGAQEQYF
TRBV12-2	NA	TRBJ2-7	NA	TGTGCAAGTCGCTTAAGGGGACAGGGGGCCGACGAGCAGTACTTC	CASRLRGQGADEQYF
TRBV6-2/TRBV6-3	NA	TRBJ2-7	NA	TGTGCCAGCAGTTACGACTACCCCCCTGTTGAGCAGTACTTC	CASSYDYPPVEQYF
TRBV18	NA	TRBJ2-2	NA	TGTGCCAGCTCACGACAGGTTAGCACCGGGGAGCTGTTTTTT	CASSRQVSTGELFF
TRBV24-1	NA	TRBJ2-5	NA	TGTGCCACCAGTGATTTATACAGGGAAGAGACCCAGTACTTC	CATSDLYREETQYF
TRBV28	TRBD2	TRBJ2-7	NA	TGTGCCAGCACCTCAGGCGGACTAGCGGGAGGATACGAGCAGTACTTC	CASTSGGLAGGYEQYF
TRBV18	NA	TRBJ2-3	NA	TGTGCCAGCTCACCGGTGGCTCAGAGCACAGATACGCAGTATTTT	CASSPVAQSTDTQYF
TRBV11-3	NA	TRBJ2-2	NA	TGTGCCAGCAGCTCATCAAGCGGTGTCACCGGGGAGCTGTTTTTT	CASSSSSGVTGELFF
TRBV27	NA	TRBJ2-7	NA	TGTGCCAGCAGTTTTCACGGATTGCCCTACGAGCAGTACTTC	CASSFHGLPYEQYF
TRBV13	NA	TRBJ2-3	NA	TGTGCCAGCAGCCCCGGACCTCTGGGTACGCAGTATTTT	CASSPGPLGTQYF
TRBV19	TRBD1	TRBJ1-5	NA	TGTGCCAGTAGTGCCTTTATACAGGGGAATCAGCCCCAGCATTTT	CASSAFIQGNQPQHF
TRBV5-8	NA	TRBJ1-1	NA	TGTGCCAGCAGCTGGGCCGGGACGCTGGGCGCTGAAGCTTTCTTT	CASSWAGTLGAEAFF
TRBV11-3	TRBD1	TRBJ2-2	NA	TGTGCCAGCAGCACGCGGACAGGCCGTAACACCGGGGAGCTGTTTTTT	CASSTRTGRNTGELFF
TRBV29-1	NA	TRBJ2-3	NA	TGCAGCGCGAGGACGATTAGCGCAGATACGCAGTATTTT	CSARTISADTQYF
TRBV10-3	NA	TRBJ2-2	NA	TGTGCCATCAGTGTTAACAGACCATACACCGGGGAGCTGTTTTTT	CAISVNRPYTGELFF
TRBV2	NA	TRBJ1-5	NA	TGTGCCAGCAGTGAATGGGGGGCGAGTAGCAATCAGCCCCAGCATTTT	CASSEWGASSNQPQHF
TRBV28	TRBD1	TRBJ1-5	NA	TGTGCCAGCAGCCAAAGACAGGGCTTCCAGCCCCAGCATTTT	CASSQRQGFQPQHF
TRBV9	TRBD2	TRBJ2-3	NA	TGTGCCAGCAGCGTAGCGGGAGGGCCGGGTGATACGCAGTATTTT	CASSVAGGPGDTQYF
TRBV18	NA	TRBJ1-5	NA	TGTGCCAGCTCACCTGTTATCTCCATCGAGGTCAGGCCCCAGCATTTT	CASSPVISIEVRPQHF
TRBV9	NA	TRBJ1-6	once	TGTGCCAGCAGCGTGGGACCGGATCTAAATTCACCCCTCCACTTT	CASSVGPDLNSPLHF
TRBV10-3	NA	TRBJ1-5	few	TGTGCCATCAGTGAGTCCGGAGGCTTCAATCAGCCCCAGCATTTT	CAISESGGFNQPQHF